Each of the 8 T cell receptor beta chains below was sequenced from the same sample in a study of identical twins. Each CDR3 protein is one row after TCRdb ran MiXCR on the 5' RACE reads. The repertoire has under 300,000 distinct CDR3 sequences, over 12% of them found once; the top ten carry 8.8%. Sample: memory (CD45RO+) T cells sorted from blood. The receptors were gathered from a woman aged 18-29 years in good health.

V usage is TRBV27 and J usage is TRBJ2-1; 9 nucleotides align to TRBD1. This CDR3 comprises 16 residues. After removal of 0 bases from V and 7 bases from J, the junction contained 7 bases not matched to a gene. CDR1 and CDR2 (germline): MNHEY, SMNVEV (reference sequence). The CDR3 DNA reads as TGTGCCAGCAGTTTATCGGACAGGGGAATTAGAAATGAGCAGTTCTTC. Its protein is CASSLSDRGIRNEQFF.

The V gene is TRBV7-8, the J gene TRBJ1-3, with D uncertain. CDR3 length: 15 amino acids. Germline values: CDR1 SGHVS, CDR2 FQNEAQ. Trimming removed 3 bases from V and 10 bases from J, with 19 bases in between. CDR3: CASSFSRTGVGTIYF. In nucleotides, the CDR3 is TGTGCCAGCAGCTTTAGTAGGACGGGCGTTGGGACCATATATTTT. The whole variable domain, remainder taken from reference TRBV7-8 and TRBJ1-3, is GAGVSQSPRYKVAKRGQDVALRCDPISGHVSLFWYQQALGQGPEFLTYFQNEAQLDKSGLPSDRFFAERPEGSVSTLKIQRTQQEDSAVYLCASSFSRTGVGTIYFGEGSWLTVV.

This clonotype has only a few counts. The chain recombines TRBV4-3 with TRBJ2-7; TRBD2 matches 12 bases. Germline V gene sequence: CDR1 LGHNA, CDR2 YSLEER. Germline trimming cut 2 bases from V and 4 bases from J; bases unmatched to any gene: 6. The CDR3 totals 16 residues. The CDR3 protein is CASSQNRGTSGYEQYF. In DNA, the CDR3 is TGCGCCAGCAGCCAAAATAGGGGGACTAGCGGGTACGAGCAGTACTTC.

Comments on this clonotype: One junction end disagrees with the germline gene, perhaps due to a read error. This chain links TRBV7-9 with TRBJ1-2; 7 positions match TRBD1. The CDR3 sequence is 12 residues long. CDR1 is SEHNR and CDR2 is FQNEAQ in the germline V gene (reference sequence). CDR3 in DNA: TGTGCCAGCAGCTTAGGACAGGGTCCCTTTCTCTTC. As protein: CASSLGQGPFLF. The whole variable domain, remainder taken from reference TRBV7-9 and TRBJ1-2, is DTGVSQNPRHKITKRGQNVTFRCDPISEHNRLYWYRQTLGQGPEFLTYFQNEAQLEKSRLLSDRFSAERPKGSFSTLEIQRTEQGDSAMYLCASSLGQGPFLFGSGTRLTVV.

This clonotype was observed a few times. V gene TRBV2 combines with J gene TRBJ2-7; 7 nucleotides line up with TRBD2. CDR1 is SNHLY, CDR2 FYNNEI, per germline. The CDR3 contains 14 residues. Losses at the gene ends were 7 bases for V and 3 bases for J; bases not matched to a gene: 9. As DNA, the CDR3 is TGTGCCAGCAAGGAAGGAGCGGGGATCTACGAGCAGTACTTC. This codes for CASKEGAGIYEQYF.

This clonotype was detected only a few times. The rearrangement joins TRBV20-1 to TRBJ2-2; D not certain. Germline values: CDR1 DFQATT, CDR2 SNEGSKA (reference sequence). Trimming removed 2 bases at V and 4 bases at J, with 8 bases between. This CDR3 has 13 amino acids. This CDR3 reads CSARRWPTGELFF. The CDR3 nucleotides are TGCAGTGCTAGACGCTGGCCCACCGGGGAGCTGTTTTTT.

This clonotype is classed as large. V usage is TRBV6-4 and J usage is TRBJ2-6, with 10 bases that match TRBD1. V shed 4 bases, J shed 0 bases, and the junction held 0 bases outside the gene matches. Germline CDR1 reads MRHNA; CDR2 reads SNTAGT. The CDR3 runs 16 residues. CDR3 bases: TGTGCCAGCAGTGGGACAGGGGGCTCTGGGGCCAACGTCCTGACTTTC. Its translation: CASSGTGGSGANVLTF.

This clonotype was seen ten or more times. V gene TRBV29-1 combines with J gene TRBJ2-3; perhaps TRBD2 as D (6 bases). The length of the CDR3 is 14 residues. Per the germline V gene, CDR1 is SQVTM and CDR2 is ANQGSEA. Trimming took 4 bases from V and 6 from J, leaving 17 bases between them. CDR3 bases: TGCAGCGTTGCCACCAGGAGGGGACTGGATACGCAGTATTTT. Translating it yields CSVATRRGLDTQYF.